The rows below give T cell receptor beta chains drawn from one sample of a study of brain T cells in children with intractable seizures. Sequencing was performed with immunoSEQ multiplex PCR; in TCRdb, only in-frame clones are kept and a portion is missing. This repertoire shows about 22,000 clones, approximately 94% found once; its top ten account for roughly 6.7%. Sequencing was performed on peripheral blood, taken at surgery. These receptors were obtained from a boy between 5 and 17 years old with focal cortical dysplasia and intractable seizures. Both conserved end residues are part of each CDR3. D genes are given only for firm matches. The size of a clone is reported for some rows only, either as once, few or many, or as a class for expanded clones.

J: TRBJ2-1; V: TRBV24-1; D: TRBD2; size: NA; DNA: TGTGCCACCAGTGAGCCCGCTAGCGGGATAACCTACAATGAGCAGTTCTTC; CDR3: CATSEPASGITYNEQFF
J: TRBJ1-5; V: TRBV6-5; D: NA; size: NA; DNA: TGTGCCAGCAGTCTGACAGACAATCAGCCCCAGCATTTT; CDR3: CASSLTDNQPQHF
J: TRBJ1-4; V: TRBV4-1; D: TRBD1; size: NA; DNA: TGCGCCAGCAGCCCTCGGGACAGAACTAATGAAAAACTGTTTTTT; CDR3: CASSPRDRTNEKLFF
J: TRBJ1-4; V: TRBV28; D: TRBD1; size: NA; DNA: TGTGCCAGCAGTTTATTAGGAGGGGGACAGGGAAATGAAAAACTGTTTTTT; CDR3: CASSLLGGGQGNEKLFF
J: TRBJ1-1; V: TRBV27; D: NA; size: NA; DNA: TGTGCCAGCAGTTTAAAGCCGGGATGGACTGAAGCTTTCTTT; CDR3: CASSLKPGWTEAFF
J: TRBJ2-1; V: TRBV18; D: NA; size: NA; DNA: TGTGCCAGCTCACCAGGGTACGACCGCAATGGGTTCTTC; CDR3: CASSPGYDRNGFF
J: TRBJ2-3; V: TRBV20-1; D: TRBD2; size: NA; DNA: TGCAGTGCTAGTGCCAGCGGGGGAATCTCAGATACGCAGTATTTT; CDR3: CSASASGGISDTQYF
J: TRBJ1-5; V: TRBV4-1; D: TRBD1; size: NA; DNA: TGCGCCAGCAGCCAAGTTCAGGAATCCAGGGGGGATCAGCCCCAGCATTTT; CDR3: CASSQVQESRGDQPQHF
J: TRBJ2-7; V: TRBV5-1; D: TRBD1; size: few; DNA: TGCGCCAGCAGCCTCCGCCGGGACAGGGTAAAAGAGCAGTACTTC; CDR3: CASSLRRDRVKEQYF
J: TRBJ2-5; V: TRBV7-3; D: TRBD2; size: NA; DNA: TGTGCCAGCAGCTTAAGCGGGGGGGTTCACGAGACCCAGTACTTC; CDR3: CASSLSGGVHETQYF